This T cell receptor beta chain comes out of a study of blood T cell repertoires in COVID-19. Study-level background: Samples representing acute and convalescent COVID-19 were sourced from the United States, Italy and Spain. Sources were T cells, B-cell-depleted T cells, or PBMCs; the material itself was cDNA or gDNA.

The CDR3 is 13 amino acids. Trimming removed 1 base at V and 4 bases at J, with 7 bases between. Germline CDR1 reads LGHDT; CDR2 reads YNNKEL (reference sequence). Source study methods: Amplification from reference gene primers served as the basis for estimated nucleated cell counts. The data were produced by immunoSEQ multiplex PCR, yet TCRdb's version contains in-frame clones alone and is incomplete. The V and J calls and clone size are taken from that table; D and trimming were inferred from the DNA. The profile shows 94,000 or so clones, approximately 80% of them singletons. Sequenced material: peripheral blood. This sequence originates from a man aged 55-75 years with acute or convalescent COVID-19. The gene calls are TRBV3-1 (or the pseudogene TRBV3-2) and TRBJ1-2; a weak D match, TRBD1 (6 bases). The CDR3 sequence: CASSQVQGYGYTF. DNA for the CDR3: TGTGCCAGCAGCCAAGTACAGGGCTATGGCTACACCTTC.